These 15 T cell receptor beta chains originate from one sample sequenced in a study of technical replicates of blood from a few donors. Libraries were prepared by immunoSEQ multiplex PCR; TCRdb keeps only in-frame clonotypes and omits some of them. The table records tens of thousands of clones, over 85% of them present only once. What was sequenced was PBMCs. These receptors were obtained from a human donor in good health. Some clones in this sample may be carry-over from other donors' samples.

The rearrangement joins TRBV9 to TRBJ2-7, with 9 bases fitting TRBD2. After removal of 4 bases from V and 4 bases from J, the junction contained 12 bases not matched to a gene. CDR3 length equals 16 residues. Germline values: CDR1 SGDLS, CDR2 YYNGEE. The CDR3 coding sequence is TGTGCCAGCAGCCCCCGGCTAGCGGGGACTTCTTACGAGCAGTACTTC. The encoded protein is CASSPRLAGTSYEQYF.

The chain joins TRBV13 to TRBJ2-1; 7 nucleotides line up with TRBD2. In germline, CDR1 is PRHDT, CDR2 FYEKMQ (reference sequence). After removal of 1 base from V and 5 bases from J, the junction contained 8 bases not matched to a gene. This CDR3 contains 16 residues. CDR3 region: CASSLVFGTTNNEQFF. The DNA for the CDR3 is TGTGCCAGCAGCTTAGTCTTTGGGACTACAAACAATGAGCAGTTCTTC.

The chain carries TRBV5-4 and TRBJ2-7, with 8 bases aligning to TRBD1. Germline V gene data show CDR1 as SGHNT and CDR2 as YYREEE (reference sequence). Germline trimming cut 4 bases from V and 0 bases from J; bases unmatched to any gene: 6. The CDR3 consists of 15 residues. The chain's CDR3 is CASSRDRGSSYEQYF. The CDR3, as DNA: TGTGCCAGCAGCCGAGACAGGGGCAGCTCCTACGAGCAGTACTTC.

The chain combines TRBV6-4 with TRBJ2-7, with 7 bases that match TRBD2. CDR1 is MRHNA and CDR2 is SNTAGT in the germline V gene. The CDR3 is 16 amino acids. The V segment lost 2 bases and the J segment 0 bases; nucleotides outside the gene matches: 7. CDR3 amino acids: CASSDTGTTSSYEQYF. The CDR3 DNA reads as TGTGCCAGCAGTGACACCGGGACTACCTCCTCCTACGAGCAGTACTTC.

The rearrangement links TRBV5-5 to TRBJ1-2; no reliable D call. Trimming removed 2 bases from V and 4 bases from J, with 12 bases in between. Germline-derived CDR1 and CDR2 are SGHKS and YYEKEE (reference sequence). The length of the CDR3 is 14 residues. The CDR3 sequence is CASSLPENFYGYTF. CDR3 sequence (DNA): TGTGCCAGCAGCTTACCGGAGAACTTCTATGGCTACACCTTC.

This clone is a singleton in its sample. The chain joins TRBV5-6 to TRBJ2-1; D is possibly TRBD2 (6 bases). Germline V CDR1 and CDR2: SGHDT, YYEEEE. V gave up 4 bases and J gave up 6 bases, with 23 bases separating them. The CDR3 length is 17 residues. CDR3 protein: CASSPISASELPNEQFF. The CDR3 nucleotides read TGTGCCAGCAGCCCTATATCGGCTAGCGAGTTACCCAATGAGCAGTTCTTC.

This chain connects TRBV7-8 to TRBJ1-3; the D is unclear. CDR1 and CDR2 (germline): SGHVS, FQNEAQ. V was shortened by 5 bases and J by 9 bases, with 14 bases between the two germline ends. The CDR3 loop spans 13 amino acids. The CDR3 coding sequence is TGTGCCAGCAGCCCTAATCCCGCGGCCACCATATATTTT. This encodes CASSPNPAATIYF.

V gene TRBV25-1 combines with J gene TRBJ1-2; 7 nucleotides align to TRBD1. Germline V CDR1 and CDR2: MGHDK, SYGVNS. V lost 6 bases and J lost 7; bases outside the gene matches: 11. The CDR3 contains 14 residues. CDR3 sequence: CASSGTATWGGYTF. The CDR3 DNA is TGTGCCAGCAGCGGGACAGCGACCTGGGGTGGCTACACCTTC.

This sequence joins TRBV6-5 and TRBJ2-7; 7 bases match TRBD2. CDR1 and CDR2 (germline): MNHEY, SVGAGI. J lost 5 bases, V lost 6 bases, and 7 bases had no gene match. The CDR3 length is 13 residues. CDR3 nucleotides: TGTGCCAGCAGAGACCGGGACTACCACGAGCAGTACTTC. This translates into CASRDRDYHEQYF.

The rearrangement joins TRBV5-4 to TRBJ2-1; D possibly corresponds to TRBD2 (5 bases). The germline gives CDR1 SGHNT, CDR2 YYREEE (reference sequence). V was shortened by 3 bases and J by 5 bases, with 15 bases between the two germline ends. The CDR3 length is 15 residues. The DNA of the CDR3 is TGTGCCAGCAGCTCCGGAGAGGGATTAGACAATGAGCAGTTCTTC. Protein sequence: CASSSGEGLDNEQFF.

This sequence joins TRBV6-1 and TRBJ1-6, with a tentative D call TRBD1 (6 bases). Per germline, CDR1 MNHNS and CDR2 SASEGT. Between the trimmed V and J ends, which lost 7 bases and 6 bases, there was a span of 13 bases. The CDR3 is 14 residues long. The CDR3 protein is CASTLGQLNSPLHF. As DNA, the CDR3 is TGTGCCAGCACCCTCGGACAGCTTAATTCACCCCTCCACTTT.

The gene calls are TRBV5-6 and TRBJ2-7, with D possibly matching TRBD2 (6 bases). Trimming removed 4 bases from V and 6 bases from J, with 20 bases in between. Germline values: CDR1 SGHDT, CDR2 YYEEEE. The CDR3 has 15 residues. The CDR3 region is CASSLWGVGPGEQYF. CDR3 in DNA: TGTGCCAGCAGCCTCTGGGGGGTGGGGCCAGGCGAGCAGTACTTC.

V gene TRBV4-3 combines with J gene TRBJ1-4, with a possible D match to TRBD1 (6 bases). The CDR3 has 16 residues. Trimming shortened V by 3 bases and J by 7 bases, and 18 bases separated the two germline ends. Germline lookup yields CDR1 LGHNA and CDR2 YSLEER. The CDR3 bases are TGCGCCAGCAGCCATGTAACAGGGAGTGGTAGTGAAAAACTGTTTTTT. It is translated as CASSHVTGSGSEKLFF.

This chain links TRBV5-1 with TRBJ2-7; 9 nucleotides match TRBD2. The CDR3 contains 15 residues. Germline V gene data show CDR1 as SGHRS and CDR2 as YFSETQ. The J segment lost 3 bases and the V segment lost 8 bases, leaving 12 bases of the junction unmatched. CDR3 loop: CARPTKLAGHYEQYF. The CDR3 coding sequence is TGCGCCAGACCCACGAAACTAGCGGGCCACTACGAGCAGTACTTC.

This rearrangement joins TRBV21-1 to TRBJ1-6; whether TRBD1, the table's D call, matches the DNA was not checked. TRBV21-1 is classified as a pseudogene. The CDR3 extends over 16 amino acids. In DNA, the CDR3 is TGTGCCAGAGTAGGGACAGGGGGGAAAAGGGGGTCACCCCTCCACTTT. It yields the protein CARVGTGGKRGSPLHF.